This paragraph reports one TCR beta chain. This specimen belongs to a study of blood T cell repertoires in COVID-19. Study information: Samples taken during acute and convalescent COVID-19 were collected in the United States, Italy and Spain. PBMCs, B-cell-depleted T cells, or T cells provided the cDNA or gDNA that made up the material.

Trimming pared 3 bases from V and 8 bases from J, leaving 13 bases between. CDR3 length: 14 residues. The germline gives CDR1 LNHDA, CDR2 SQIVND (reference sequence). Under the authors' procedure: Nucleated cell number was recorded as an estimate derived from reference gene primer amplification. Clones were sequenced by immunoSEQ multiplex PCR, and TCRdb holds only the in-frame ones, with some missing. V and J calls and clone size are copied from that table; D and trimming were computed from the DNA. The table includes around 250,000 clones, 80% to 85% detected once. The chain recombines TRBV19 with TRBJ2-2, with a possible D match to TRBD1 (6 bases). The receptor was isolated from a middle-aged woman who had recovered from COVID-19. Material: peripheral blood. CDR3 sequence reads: CASSMGQGKGELFF. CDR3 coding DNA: TGTGCCAGTAGTATGGGGCAGGGGAAAGGGGAGCTGTTTTTT.